This T cell receptor (beta chain) emerged from a study of CXCR3-negative and CXCR3-positive naive CD8 T cells (dated by TCRdb to about 2019). As for the study more broadly: In total, roughly 150 million TRB reads were obtained, or roughly 1.5 +/- 0.3 million reads per library. The diversity and physicochemical repertoire analyses included more than nine donors pooled from two independent experiments. Naive subsets from about 5 donors and memory cells from 3 donors were included in the TRBV-TRBJ cluster analysis.

For every CD8+ T cell subset, over 250,000 cells were flow-sorted straight into RLT lysis buffer, and each subset was sorted in triplicate. To keep memory contaminants out, a stringent definition of naive CD8+ T cells was applied: CD45RO-CCR7+CD27+CD95-. Peripheral blood mononuclear cells were isolated from buffy coats using standard density gradient centrifugation. A FACSAria III was used to flow-sort naive CXCR3-negative and CXCR3-positive CD8+ T cells. Total RNA was extracted from sorted cells with an RNeasy Mini Kit. Details on this clonotype: The specificity of this receptor is unknown.

Overall results and qualifications from the work: Freshly isolated PBMCs were used for most assays because CXCR3 expression went down partially after cryopreservation. Compared with CXCR3-negative naive cells, CXCR3-positive naive cells had TRB CDR3s with higher hydrophobicity (lower Kidera factor 4), lower energy, and higher strength and volume indices. Because surface CD5, which is linked to self-reactivity in mice, was comparable between the naive subsets, TCR interaction strength was also inferred from the physicochemical properties of TRB CDR3s. Comparably high repertoire diversity was found in both naive subsets, whereas much lower repertoire diversity was found in memory CD8+ T cells. Similar TRBV-TRBJ usage was shown by naive CXCR3-negative and CXCR3-positive cells from the same donor, whereas distinct patterns were shown by memory cells.

Per the germline V gene (reference sequence), SEHNR is the CDR1 and FQNEAQ is the CDR2. The CDR3 holds 15 amino acids from the cysteine to the phenylalanine. DNA was not recorded. Instrument used: NextSeq 550. The Human TCR Profiling Kit (MiLaboratory) was used to make UMI-labeled 5' RACE TRB cDNA libraries. The full amount of extracted RNA was used for cDNA synthesis, and the full amount of resulting cDNA was used for PCR amplification. The libraries were made side by side, with each library going through the same number of PCR cycles. The paper's processing steps were these. With a requirement of at least two reads per UMI, MIGEC and MiXCR extracted about 50,000 +/- 10,000 unique UMI-labeled TRB cDNA molecules per library. On average, each library contained roughly 40,000 +/- 10,000 functional in-frame TRB CDR3 nucleotide clonotypes without stop codons. After each sample was downsampled to 5000 UMI-labeled TRB molecules, VDJtools was used to calculate diversity metrics such as normalized Shannon-Wiener and Chao1. VDJtools was used to calculate clonotype-size-weighted physicochemical properties of the central five CDR3 residues, namely interaction energy, strength, volume and Kidera factor 4. TCRdb reprocessed the reads and assigns one entry to each CDR3 protein sequence, leaving out DNA. TCRdb, not the authors, supplied the V and J calls. The sample table includes roughly 59,000 distinct CDR3 sequences. The ten largest clones take up 0.7% to 0.8% of the sample.

This receptor was identified in a human donor in good health. Some clones in this sample may be carry-over from other donors' samples. The chain is made from TRBV7-9 and TRBJ1-1; there is no DNA to check the TCRdb D call of TRBD1. Sequencing input: naive CXCR3+ CD8+ T cells from blood. The cell subset or site label here, explained by the study, means: CD45RO-CCR7+CD27+CD95- naive CD8+ T cells expressing CXCR3 (TNR3+). The CDR3 reads as follows: CASSPLWGESTEAFF.